Listed here are 17 T cell receptor beta chains from one sample, sequenced in a study of shared clonotypes between healthy human individuals. Using immunoSEQ multiplex PCR, the repertoire was profiled, and TCRdb retains in-frame clones only, with some absent. The sample gives approximately 1,500,000 clones, 95% to 99% of which show up once; approximately 0.44% is in the top ten. What was sequenced was naive CD4+ T cells sorted from blood. Subset: CD45RA+ positively selected. Receptors were obtained from a man younger than 45 in good health.

This chain uses TRBV5-4 with TRBJ2-3; D is possibly TRBD1 (5 bases). The germline CDR1 and CDR2 sequences are SGHNT and YYREEE (reference sequence). The CDR3 spans 16 residues. Trimming left V 0 bases short and J 0 bases short, with 11 bases between. CDR3 region: CASSLAFRGSTDTQYF. In DNA, the CDR3 is TGTGCCAGCAGCTTGGCGTTTAGGGGTAGCACAGATACGCAGTATTTT.

The CDR3 region is CASSPLVETNEKLFF. In nucleotides, the CDR3 is TGTGCCAGCTCACCCCTGGTTGAGACTAATGAAAAACTGTTTTTT. The rearrangement uses TRBV18 and TRBJ1-4; D is unresolved. Germline CDR1 reads KGHSH; CDR2 reads LQKENI. The CDR3 has 15 residues. V was clipped by 3 bases and J by 2 bases, with 10 bases between them.

The gene calls are TRBV6-1 and TRBJ2-1; D uncertain. This CDR3 contains 13 residues. V lost 5 bases and J 2 bases, leaving 7 bases between the germline ends. Germline CDR1 MNHNS, CDR2 SASEGT. CDR3 sequence (DNA): TGTGCCAGCAGTTCAGGAACCTACAATGAGCAGTTCTTC. It encodes CASSSGTYNEQFF.

In its sample, this clone was seen once. The V call is TRBV20-1, the J call TRBJ2-1, with D perhaps matching TRBD1 (5 bases). V lost 3 bases and J lost 9, with 9 bases in between. Germline values: CDR1 DFQATT, CDR2 SNEGSKA (reference sequence). The CDR3 covers 11 residues. The CDR3 DNA reads as TGCAGTGCTAGGCGGCAGGGTGAGCAGTTCTTC. It encodes CSARRQGEQFF.

The rearrangement links TRBV6-4 to TRBJ2-4, with D possibly TRBD2 on 5 matching bases. The CDR3 length is 15 residues. Trimming cost V 3 bases and J 0 bases, with 9 bases left between them. Germline V gene lookup returns CDR1 MRHNA and CDR2 SNTAGT. CDR3 loop: CASSESGEAKNIQYF. CDR3 bases: TGTGCCAGCAGTGAAAGCGGAGAAGCCAAAAACATTCAGTACTTC.

The chain carries TRBV18 and TRBJ1-5; TRBD1 is a possible D gene (5 bases). Germline V gene sequence: CDR1 KGHSH, CDR2 LQKENI. The ends were cut back, 0 bases at V and 6 bases at J, with 12 bases in the middle. The CDR3 is made up of 15 amino acids. CDR3 amino acids: CASSPPQGSGQPQHF. The CDR3 nucleotides are TGTGCCAGCTCACCACCGCAGGGATCGGGTCAGCCCCAGCATTTT.

This sequence joins TRBV5-1 and TRBJ2-7; TRBD1 is a possible D gene (6 bases). Germline CDR1 reads SGHRS; CDR2 reads YFSETQ. Trimming left V 4 bases short and J 4 bases short, with 15 bases between. The CDR3 consists of 14 residues. The CDR3 reads CASSVAGTIYEQYF. CDR3 sequence (DNA): TGCGCCAGCAGCGTTGCCGGGACAATTTACGAGCAGTACTTC. The variable domain in full, completed from reference TRBV5-1 and TRBJ2-7, reads KAGVTQTPRYLIKTRGQQVTLSCSPISGHRSVSWYQQTPGQGLQFLFEYFSETQRNKGNFPGRFSGRQFSNSRSEMNVSTLELGDSALYLCASSVAGTIYEQYFGPGTRLTVT.

The chain recombines TRBV6-1 with TRBJ1-1; tentatively, D is TRBD1 (5 bases). Trimming left V 2 bases short and J 0 bases short, with 13 bases between. This CDR3 is 16 amino acids long. Per the germline V gene, CDR1 is MNHNS and CDR2 is SASEGT. This chain's CDR3 is CASSEFLGLMNTEAFF. CDR3 bases: TGTGCCAGCAGTGAATTCTTGGGACTTATGAACACTGAAGCTTTCTTT.

This clone appeared once. This chain joins TRBV2 and TRBJ2-2; D uncertain. Germline CDR1 and CDR2: SNHLY and FYNNEI. The CDR3 contains 14 residues. V was trimmed by 8 bases and J by 3 bases, leaving 13 bases between them. In DNA form, the CDR3 reads TGTGCCAGCCGACTTGACACTCACACCGGGGAGCTGTTTTTT. Translated: CASRLDTHTGELFF.

The table lists this clone with a count of one. V is TRBV27 and J is TRBJ2-4; D is unresolved. V was clipped by 5 bases and J by 0 bases, with 17 bases between them. Germline loops: CDR1 MNHEY, CDR2 SMNVEV (reference sequence). The CDR3 covers 17 residues. CDR3 sequence (DNA): TGTGCCAGCAGTCTAGGAACTATCGGCCCAGCCAAAAACATTCAGTACTTC. Its protein product is CASSLGTIGPAKNIQYF.

This clone came up once. The chain employs TRBV18 and TRBJ2-3; D not resolved. The CDR3 is 12 residues long. Germline CDR1 KGHSH, CDR2 LQKENI. Trimming left V 2 bases short and J 7 bases short, with 7 bases between. CDR3 coding DNA: TGTGCCAGCTCACCAAGCGAACATACGCAGTATTTT. Its translation is CASSPSEHTQYF.

The V gene is TRBV4-2, the J gene TRBJ2-1; TRBD2 matches 8 bases. This CDR3 comprises 12 residues. V was pared by 1 base and J by 10 bases, with 0 bases of the junction left unmatched. The germline V gene has CDR1 LGHNA and CDR2 YNFKEQ. The CDR3 DNA reads as TGTGCCAGCAGCCAAGTAGCGGGGGAGCAGTTCTTC. This codes for CASSQVAGEQFF.

V is TRBV9 and J is TRBJ1-2; D may be TRBD1 (5 bases). The CDR3 is 14 residues long. V shed 3 bases and J shed 7 bases, with 16 bases lying between them. CDR1 and CDR2 from the germline V gene are SGDLS and YYNGEE. CDR3 DNA: TGTGCCAGCAGCGATCTCGGGGGAGGTCCTGGCTACACCTTC. Translating it yields CASSDLGGGPGYTF. Full variable domain (remainder filled in from reference TRBV9 and TRBJ1-2): DSGVTQTPKHLITATGQRVTLRCSPRSGDLSVYWYQQSLDQGLQFLIQYYNGEERAKGNILERFSAQQFPDLHSELNLSSLELGDSALYFCASSDLGGGPGYTFGSGTRLTVV.

This sequence joins TRBV6-5 and TRBJ2-2; unclear D gene. The CDR3 spans 12 residues. Germline values: CDR1 MNHEY, CDR2 SVGAGI. Trimming pared 6 bases from V and 6 bases from J, leaving 8 bases between. The CDR3 sequence: CASRSRPGELFF. CDR3 in DNA: TGTGCCAGCAGATCTCGACCCGGGGAGCTGTTTTTT.

The V and J genes are TRBV5-4 and TRBJ2-3; D possibly corresponds to TRBD2 (6 bases). Germline loops: CDR1 SGHNT, CDR2 YYREEE (reference sequence). The V end was cut by 5 bases, the J end by 2 bases, with 12 bases between. The CDR3 is 14 amino acids. CDR3 residues: CASSLGGVTDTQYF. The CDR3 region has the DNA TGTGCCAGCAGTCTTGGCGGGGTCACAGATACGCAGTATTTT. Filled out from reference TRBV5-4 and TRBJ2-3, the complete variable domain reads ETGVTQSPTHLIKTRGQQVTLRCSSQSGHNTVSWYQQALGQGPQFIFQYYREEENGRGNFPPRFSGLQFPNYSSELNVNALELDDSALYLCASSLGGVTDTQYFGPGTRLTVL.

The chain carries TRBV7-9 and TRBJ2-5; D not resolved. Germline V CDR1 and CDR2: SEHNR, FQNEAQ (reference sequence). CDR3 size: 8 residues. Trimming stripped 8 bases from V and 13 bases from J, with 8 bases between. The CDR3 protein is CASPPMYF. The CDR3 DNA reads as TGTGCCAGCCCCCCCATGTACTTC.

This clone is a singleton in its sample. The chain carries TRBV19 and TRBJ2-7, with 7 nucleotides matching TRBD1. CDR3 length equals 15 residues. Trimming at V came to 4 bases and at J to 1 base, leaving 7 bases not matched to a gene. Germline V gene data show CDR1 as LNHDA and CDR2 as SQIVND (reference sequence). The CDR3 here is CASSSTGTVSYEQYF. DNA of the CDR3: TGTGCCAGTAGTAGTACCGGGACAGTTTCCTACGAGCAGTACTTC.